Below, one T cell receptor (beta chain) is given with its context. As yet, its antigen is unknown. The data derive from a study of cytomegalovirus exposure and HLA in healthy donors. This CDR3 is 17 amino acids long. Trimming removed 6 bases from V and 5 bases from J; junction bases left unmatched: 14. Germline V CDR1 and CDR2: ENHRY, SYGVKD. Primers: 60 Vbeta forward and 13 Jbeta reverse. Data came from immunoSEQ multiplex PCR; TCRdb stores just in-frame clones and leaves some out. The table lists about 190,000 clones, 85% to 90% of them singletons. Donors were nominally healthy when sampled, though unrecorded immune exposures were likely. General study points: In a later analysis, the majority of CMV-associated beta chains seemingly showed HLA restriction.

Sequencing was done on a sample of PBMCs. The V call is TRBV10-3, the J call TRBJ2-5; 11 positions match TRBD2. The receptor comes from a man in his thirties or forties in good health and CMV-seronegative. The DNA for the CDR3 is TGTGCCATCAGCCCGGGACTAGCGGACCCCCGGGTGGAGACCCAGTACTTC. Protein: CAISPGLADPRVETQYF.